Listed below are T cell receptor beta chains from one sample, sequenced in a study of T-cell reconstitution after alpha-beta-depleted transplantation in children. TCRdb analysed the PCR reads with MiXCR anew, one entry per CDR3 protein. Here the sample spans nearly 200,000 distinct CDR3 sequences, just under 6.5% being singletons. Specimen: PBMCs, collected before TCRalphabeta/CD19-depleted stem cell transplant. The receptors derive from a girl under three years old with combined immunodeficiency, due to receive a stem cell transplant. Each CDR3 is given with its conserved first and last residue. D genes are given only for firm matches. A clone size is listed for some rows: how often the clone was seen (once, few, many), or a class if it is expanded.

>NA|TRBJ2-3|few|TRBV4-2
TGTGCCAGCAGCCGAGGGGTTATTTCGGGGGCCGGGGATACGCAGTATTTT
CASSRGVISGAGDTQYF
>NA|TRBJ2-1|many|TRBV29-1
TGCAGCGGCGGTGGCCGTGGGGGTGAGCAGTTCTTC
CSGGGRGGEQFF
>NA|TRBJ2-1|many|TRBV7-6
TGTGCCAGCAGCTTAGTCGTGCGGGGTTACAATGAGCAGTTCTTC
CASSLVVRGYNEQFF
>NA|TRBJ1-1|many|TRBV5-5
TGTGCCAGCAGCTTGGTCGTATCGACGGTTGACACTGAAGCTTTCTTT
CASSLVVSTVDTEAFF
>TRBD1|TRBJ2-7|few|TRBV18
TGTGCCAGCTCGTTAGACAGGGCAATTAAGGACGAGCAGTACTTC
CASSLDRAIKDEQYF
>NA|TRBJ2-3|NA|TRBV21-1
TGTGCCAGCAGCAATATTAGGAGAACGCAGTATTTT
CASSNIRRTQYF
>NA|TRBJ2-1|many|TRBV29-1
TGCAGCGCCGGTACCTACAATGAGCAGTTCTTC
CSAGTYNEQFF
>TRBD2|TRBJ2-1|many|TRBV4-2
TGTGCCAGCAGCCAGGGTGCGGGACTAGATGGCAATGAGCAGTTCTTC
CASSQGAGLDGNEQFF
>TRBD1|TRBJ2-7|many|TRBV6-1
TGTGCCAGCAGTGAGGGACAGGGATCCTACGAGCAGTACTTC
CASSEGQGSYEQYF
>NA|TRBJ2-3|many|TRBV20-1
TGCAGTGCTAGAGCGAGTGGGTTGGGCCCGAGCACAGATACGCAGTATTTT
CSARASGLGPSTDTQYF
>NA|TRBJ2-3|many|TRBV3-1
TGTGCCAGCAGCCAACAGTACACAGATACGCAGTATTTT
CASSQQYTDTQYF
>TRBD2|TRBJ2-7|many|TRBV27
TGTGCCAGCAGTTTACTGGGACTAGCCTACGAGCAGTACTTC
CASSLLGLAYEQYF
>TRBD2|TRBJ2-1|many|TRBV7-6
TGTGCCAGCAGCTTAGCGACCCTCACTGTTCTAGCGGGAGGGCCGGAGAATGAGCAGTTCTTC
CASSLATLTVLAGGPENEQFF
>NA|TRBJ2-7|many|TRBV9
TGTGCCAGCAGCTCCCGGGCCGAACCGACCTACGAGCAGTACTTC
CASSSRAEPTYEQYF
>TRBD2|TRBJ2-5|few|TRBV7-2
TGTGCCAGCAGCCCAAGCGGGGGGGTCTGGGAGACCCAGTACTTC
CASSPSGGVWETQYF
>NA|TRBJ2-1|few|TRBV7-2
TGTGCCAGCAGCTTGGGGCGGTCTAGCTATTCTGAGCAGTTCTTC
CASSLGRSSYSEQFF
>TRBD1|TRBJ2-3|many|TRBV10-3
TGTGCCATCAGTGAGTCTTTCGGACAGGGGGCGAATACGCAGTATTTT
CAISESFGQGANTQYF
>NA|TRBJ2-5|many|TRBV7-2
TGTGCCAGCAGCTTAGTGGAACGGGGCATGGTGACCCAGTACTTC
CASSLVERGMVTQYF
>NA|TRBJ2-1|many|TRBV12-3/TRBV12-4
TGTGCCAGCAGTCGCGACGACTACAATGAGCAGTTCTTC
CASSRDDYNEQFF
>NA|TRBJ2-2|many|TRBV4-1
TGCGCCAGCAGCCAAGATGGTGTCCGGAGCACCGGGGAGCTGTTTTTT
CASSQDGVRSTGELFF
>NA|TRBJ2-5|many|TRBV3-1
TGTGCCAGCAGCCCCAGAGGGAGGTCCTTGCAAGAGACCCAGTACTTC
CASSPRGRSLQETQYF
>NA|TRBJ2-7|few|TRBV7-2
TGTGCCAGCAGCTTCCAAGGGCCCTTGAACTACGAGCAGTACTTC
CASSFQGPLNYEQYF
>NA|TRBJ2-7|many|TRBV14
TGTGCCAGCAGCCGAGGACATCCGTACGAGCAGTACTTC
CASSRGHPYEQYF
>NA|TRBJ1-1|many|TRBV9
TGTGCCAGCAGCGTAGTCATGGAGAACACTGAAGCTTTCTTT
CASSVVMENTEAFF
>NA|TRBJ1-3|many|TRBV20-1
TGCAGTGCTAGAGCTTCCGGAAACACCATATATTTT
CSARASGNTIYF
>TRBD2|TRBJ2-2|NA|TRBV5-1
TGCGCCAGCAGCTTGGGACTAGCGGGGGACTTCTCCGAGGAGCTGTTTTTT
CASSLGLAGDFSEELFF
>TRBD2|TRBJ2-7|many|TRBV4-3
TGCGCCAGCAGCCAAGCTCAGCGGGGCCCCTACGAGCAGTACTTC
CASSQAQRGPYEQYF
>NA|TRBJ1-1|many|TRBV28
TGTGCCAGCAGTTTCGGGGGGTTGTCTGAAGCTTTCTTT
CASSFGGLSEAFF
>NA|TRBJ2-1|NA|TRBV20-1
TGCAGTGCCCGGAATCCGGTCTCTCTGATCAATGAGCAGTTCTTC
CSARNPVSLINEQFF
>NA|TRBJ2-7|few|TRBV7-8
TGTGCCAGCAGCTTAGATTGGTACGAGCAGTACTTC
CASSLDWYEQYF
>NA|TRBJ2-1|few|TRBV4-3
TGCGCCAGCAGCCAATGGGCCGAGGGCAATGAGCAGTTCTTC
CASSQWAEGNEQFF